What follows is one T cell receptor beta chain and its context. This specimen belongs to a study of blood T cell repertoires in COVID-19. Profiling relied on immunoSEQ multiplex PCR, and the TCRdb table lists in-frame clones only, not all of them. Of 150,000 to 170,000 clones in the sample, approximately 79% are singletons; the top ten hold 7.3%. Germline V CDR1 and CDR2: MGHRA, YSYEKL. Trimming at V came to 0 bases and at J to 6 bases, leaving 6 bases not matched to a gene. The CDR3 extends over 16 amino acids. Sequencing was performed on PBMCs or T cells enriched from blood (not recorded which). The sequence was collected from a man aged 45-65 years who had recovered from COVID-19. V and J are TRBV4-1 and TRBJ2-3, with 10 nucleotides matching TRBD2. CDR3 in DNA: TGCGCCAGCAGCCAAGAAGGAGCGGGGGGGGTTGATACGCAGTATTTT. It translates to CASSQEGAGGVDTQYF.